The rows below give T cell receptor beta chains drawn from one sample of a study of OX40 agonist ivuxolimab in advanced cancers. Clones were sequenced by immunoSEQ multiplex PCR, and TCRdb holds only the in-frame ones, with some missing. Altogether about 55,000 clones are present, around 87% being singletons, with the ten largest covering approximately 13%. The sequencing used CD4+ or CD8+ T cells sorted from blood, collected in a trial of the OX40 agonist ivuxolimab. Receptor source: an adult with an advanced solid tumor such as melanoma, head and neck, liver or kidney cancer. CDR3s include the opening cysteine and the closing phenylalanine or tryptophan. D genes are given only for firm matches. Rows give clone size only sometimes, using once, few, many, or a class for an expanded clone.

V: TRBV18; D: NA; size: NA; J: TRBJ2-7; DNA: TGTGCCAGCTCACCAGGGACGGGGGACTACGAGCAGTACTTC; CDR3: CASSPGTGDYEQYF
V: TRBV10-3; D: NA; size: NA; J: TRBJ2-7; DNA: TGTGCCATCAGCCCGGACAGCTACGAGCAGTACTTC; CDR3: CAISPDSYEQYF
V: TRBV7-8; D: TRBD1; size: few; J: TRBJ2-7; DNA: TGTGCCAGCAGCTCGAAACCCCGGGACAGGGGTTTCTACGAGCAGTACTTC; CDR3: CASSSKPRDRGFYEQYF
V: TRBV28; D: NA; size: NA; J: TRBJ2-5; DNA: TGTGCCAGCAGTTTTGGTTGGGAAGGTGAGACCCAGTACTTC; CDR3: CASSFGWEGETQYF
V: TRBV6-5; D: NA; size: NA; J: TRBJ2-3; DNA: TGTGCCAGCAGCCGGGTGGGAGATACGCAGTATTTT; CDR3: CASSRVGDTQYF
V: TRBV9; D: NA; size: NA; J: TRBJ2-3; DNA: TGTGCCAGCAGCGTAGGCACCTACACAGATACGCAGTATTTT; CDR3: CASSVGTYTDTQYF
V: TRBV7-9; D: TRBD2; size: NA; J: TRBJ2-5; DNA: TGTGCCAGCAGCCCAGGGACTAGCGGGCCGGAGCAGTACTTC; CDR3: CASSPGTSGPEQYF
V: TRBV15; D: TRBD1; size: NA; J: TRBJ2-1; DNA: TGTGCCACCAGCAGAATTACCGGACAGGGCAACAATGAGCAGTTCTTC; CDR3: CATSRITGQGNNEQFF
V: TRBV7-2; D: TRBD2; size: NA; J: TRBJ2-7; DNA: TGTGCCAGCAGCCGGGGGGCGGGAGGGCCAAACGAGCAGTACTTC; CDR3: CASSRGAGGPNEQYF
V: TRBV15; D: TRBD2; size: NA; J: TRBJ2-2; DNA: TGTGCCACCAGCAGACAAAGGAGCGGGAGGGCCGGCGGGGAGCTGTTTTTT; CDR3: CATSRQRSGRAGGELFF
V: TRBV5-1; D: NA; size: NA; J: TRBJ2-1; DNA: TGCGCCAGCAGCTTGCCCTACAATGAGCAGTTCTTC; CDR3: CASSLPYNEQFF
V: TRBV7-6; D: NA; size: few; J: TRBJ1-4; DNA: TGTGCCAGCAGCCACTGGGACCAGTCGGGAAAACTGTTTTTT; CDR3: CASSHWDQSGKLFF
V: TRBV14; D: NA; size: NA; J: TRBJ2-5; DNA: TGTGCCAGCAGCCATCGTACCGGGCCTCGCGGGGAGACCCAGTACTTC; CDR3: CASSHRTGPRGETQYF
V: TRBV9; D: NA; size: NA; J: TRBJ1-4; DNA: TGTGCCAGCAGCGTAGACCAGCGTAATGAAAAACTGTTTTTT; CDR3: CASSVDQRNEKLFF
V: TRBV27; D: TRBD2; size: NA; J: TRBJ2-3; DNA: TGTGCCAGCAGTACCTGGGGCGGGGGGATTAGCACAGATACGCAGTATTTT; CDR3: CASSTWGGGISTDTQYF
V: TRBV5-6; D: NA; size: NA; J: TRBJ1-3; DNA: TGTGCCAGCAGCTTGGTCCGGGGAAACACCATATATTTT; CDR3: CASSLVRGNTIYF